The rows below give T cell receptor beta chains drawn from one sample of a study of radiotherapy plus CTLA-4 blockade in lung cancer. Method: immunoSEQ multiplex PCR; TCRdb's copy keeps in-frame clones and lacks some. The sample comprises about 88,000 clones, roughly 70% of which are singletons, and about an eighth rests with the top ten. Source: peripheral blood, taken from a patient treated with radiotherapy plus ipilimumab. Receptor source: a human donor with non-small cell lung cancer that progressed on radiotherapy plus ipilimumab. Both conserved end residues are trimmed from each CDR3. A D gene is named only where the DNA matches it firmly.

>-|TRBV15|TRBJ2-2
ATSRAMNTGELF
>-|TRBV11-2|TRBJ2-2
ASSTDRANTGELF
>-|TRBV29-1|TRBJ2-5
SVGQPQETQY
>-|TRBV28|TRBJ1-2
ASSLTGSNYGYT
>TRBD2|TRBV4-3|TRBJ2-4
ASSLSPGTSGGHKNIQY
>-|TRBV15|TRBJ1-1
ATSRDKVENTEAF
>TRBD1|TRBV18|TRBJ1-3
ASSPGQGGGNTIY
>TRBD1|TRBV7-9|TRBJ2-7
ASSLLTGGYEQY
>-|TRBV4-3|TRBJ1-1
ASSHGTANTEAF
>-|TRBV5-1|TRBJ1-3
ASLQWGVNTIY
>-|TRBV7-9|TRBJ1-2
ASSLSPADYT
>-|TRBV28|TRBJ1-5
ASSSTDRVNQPQH
>TRBD1|TRBV7-2|TRBJ1-5
ASSLGTGGNQPQH
>TRBD1|TRBV7-9|TRBJ1-5
ASSFEQGHQPQH
>-|TRBV7-3|TRBJ2-1
ASSLGGGATGNEQF
>-|TRBV28|TRBJ2-1
ASSLQGYRYEQF
>-|TRBV6-5|TRBJ1-2
ASSYSESGGTYGYT
>-|TRBV9|TRBJ2-5
ASSAQAGSGETQY
>TRBD1|TRBV7-9|TRBJ1-4
ASSRQGPTNEKLF
>-|TRBV2|TRBJ1-5
ASSQDGPNQPQH
>TRBD1|TRBV4-1|TRBJ2-5
ASSQGVDRGYGETQY
>TRBD1|TRBV28|TRBJ1-4
ASSRSGGGEKLF
>TRBD1|TRBV16|TRBJ1-4
ASSQSSPGTGKEKLF
>TRBD1|TRBV4-1|TRBJ2-7
ASSLRTGRGYEQY
>-|TRBV9|TRBJ2-3
ASSSLTDTQY
>-|TRBV28|TRBJ1-1
ASRDPSRVEAF
>-|TRBV18|TRBJ2-3
ASSPPKGAGTDTQY
>TRBD2|TRBV4-1|TRBJ2-3
ASSRGTSVTDTQY
>-|TRBV28|TRBJ1-1
ASSLGGLSAEAF
>-|TRBV28|TRBJ2-4
ASSFGVIRNSKNIQY
>TRBD2|TRBV19|TRBJ2-7
ASSKRTSGTGTYEQY
>-|TRBV7-9|TRBJ1-5
ASSLSGENQPQH
>-|TRBV21-1|TRBJ2-7
ASSDKGASGGYEQY
>TRBD1|TRBV28|TRBJ2-7
ASSTTGGVAYEQY
>TRBD1|TRBV4-1|TRBJ1-1
ASSPGQGYTEAF
>-|TRBV7-8|TRBJ1-1
ASSSLGAGEAF
>-|TRBV29-1|TRBJ2-5
SVEHTGQETQY
>-|TRBV6-5|TRBJ1-2
ASSPTRSANYGYT
>-|TRBV28|TRBJ1-1
ASSLGRGWGDTEAF
>-|TRBV15|TRBJ1-4
ATSRDHVGRNEKLF
>-|TRBV10-3|TRBJ2-3
AISAGQKGSSDTQY